This T cell receptor (beta chain) appears in the sequencing data of a study of blood T cells in healthy people across ages. The people who gave samples were healthy Caucasians from Russia, aged about 6 to 95. Every participating donor contributed about 10 milliliters of peripheral blood through a draw. Total RNA extracted from each sample amounted to at least 6 micrograms. V was pared by 0 bases and J by 3 bases, with 4 bases between. Germline-derived CDR1 and CDR2 are SGHDT and YYEEEE. There are 12 residues in the CDR3. Through a sample-barcoded 5' primer and a J-beta primer mix, a second PCR was run for roughly 6 to 11 cycles. TCRdb re-derived calls from the 5' RACE reads in MiXCR, one entry per CDR3 protein. In the table there are roughly 900,000 distinct CDR3 sequences, 45% to 50% of which are singletons.

Sequencing input: blood. The chain couples TRBV5-6 to TRBJ2-7; D is ambiguous. The sequence came from a man aged 25-45 years in good health. CDR3 in amino acids: CASSLAFYEQYF. The CDR3 DNA reads as TGTGCCAGCAGCTTGGCTTTCTACGAGCAGTACTTC.